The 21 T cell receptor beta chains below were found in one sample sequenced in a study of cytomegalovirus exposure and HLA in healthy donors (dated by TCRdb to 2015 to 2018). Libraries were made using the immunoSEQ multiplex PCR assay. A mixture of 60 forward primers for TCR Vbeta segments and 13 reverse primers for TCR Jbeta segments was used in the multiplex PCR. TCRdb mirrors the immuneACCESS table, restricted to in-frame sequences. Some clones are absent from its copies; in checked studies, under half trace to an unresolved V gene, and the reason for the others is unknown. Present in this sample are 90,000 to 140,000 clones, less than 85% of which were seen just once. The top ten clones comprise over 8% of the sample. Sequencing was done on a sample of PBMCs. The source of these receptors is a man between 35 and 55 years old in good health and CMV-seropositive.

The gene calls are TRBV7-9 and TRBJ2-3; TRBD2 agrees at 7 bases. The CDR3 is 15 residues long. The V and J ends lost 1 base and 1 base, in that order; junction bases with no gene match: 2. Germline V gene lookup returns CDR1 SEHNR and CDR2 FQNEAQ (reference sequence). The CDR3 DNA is TGTGCCAGCAGCTTAGAGGCGGGGGGCACAGATACGCAGTATTTT. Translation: CASSLEAGGTDTQYF.

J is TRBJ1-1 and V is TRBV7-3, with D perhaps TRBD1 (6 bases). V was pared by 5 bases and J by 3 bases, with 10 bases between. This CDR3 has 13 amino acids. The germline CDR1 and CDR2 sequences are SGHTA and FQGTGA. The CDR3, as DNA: TGTGCCAGCAGCGCGTACAGGGACACTGAAGCTTTCTTT. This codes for CASSAYRDTEAFF.

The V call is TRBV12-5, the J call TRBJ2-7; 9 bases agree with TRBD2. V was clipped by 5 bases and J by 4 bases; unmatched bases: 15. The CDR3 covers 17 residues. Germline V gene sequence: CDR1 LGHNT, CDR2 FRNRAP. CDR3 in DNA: TGTGCTAGTGGTAGGGGAAGGGGACTAGCAACATTGTACGAGCAGTACTTC. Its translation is CASGRGRGLATLYEQYF.

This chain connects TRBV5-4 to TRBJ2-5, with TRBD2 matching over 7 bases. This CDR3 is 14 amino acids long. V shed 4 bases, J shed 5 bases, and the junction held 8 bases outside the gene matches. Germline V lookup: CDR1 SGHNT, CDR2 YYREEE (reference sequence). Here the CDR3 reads CASSPTRGVETQYF. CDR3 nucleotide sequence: TGTGCCAGCAGCCCAACCCGGGGGGTTGAGACCCAGTACTTC.

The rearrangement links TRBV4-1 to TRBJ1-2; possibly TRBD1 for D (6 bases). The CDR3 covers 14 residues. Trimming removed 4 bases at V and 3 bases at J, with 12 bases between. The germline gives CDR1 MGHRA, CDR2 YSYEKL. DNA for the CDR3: TGCGCCAGCAGCCGAGGGGAGGGGGACTATGGCTACACCTTC. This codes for CASSRGEGDYGYTF.

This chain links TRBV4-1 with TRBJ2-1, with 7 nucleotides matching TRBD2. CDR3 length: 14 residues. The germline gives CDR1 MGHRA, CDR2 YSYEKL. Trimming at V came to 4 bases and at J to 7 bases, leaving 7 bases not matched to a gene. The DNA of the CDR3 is TGCGCCAGCAGCCGGGCGGGGGAAAGGAATGAGCAGTTCTTC. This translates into CASSRAGERNEQFF.

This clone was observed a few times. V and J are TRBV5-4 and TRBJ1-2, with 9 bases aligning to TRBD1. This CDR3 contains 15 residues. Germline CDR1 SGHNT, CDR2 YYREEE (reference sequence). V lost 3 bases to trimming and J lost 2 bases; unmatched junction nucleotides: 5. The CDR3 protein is CASSSGQGTNYGYTF. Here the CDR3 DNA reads TGTGCCAGCAGCTCTGGACAGGGGACGAACTATGGCTACACCTTC. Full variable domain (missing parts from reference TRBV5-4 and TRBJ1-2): ETGVTQSPTHLIKTRGQQVTLRCSSQSGHNTVSWYQQALGQGPQFIFQYYREEENGRGNFPPRFSGLQFPNYSSELNVNALELDDSALYLCASSSGQGTNYGYTFGSGTRLTVV.

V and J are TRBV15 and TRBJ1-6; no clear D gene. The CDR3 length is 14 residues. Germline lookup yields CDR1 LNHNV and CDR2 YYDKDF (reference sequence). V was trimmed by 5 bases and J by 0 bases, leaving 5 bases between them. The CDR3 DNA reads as TGTGCCACCAGCCCCCTCTCCTATAATTCACCCCTCCACTTT. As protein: CATSPLSYNSPLHF.

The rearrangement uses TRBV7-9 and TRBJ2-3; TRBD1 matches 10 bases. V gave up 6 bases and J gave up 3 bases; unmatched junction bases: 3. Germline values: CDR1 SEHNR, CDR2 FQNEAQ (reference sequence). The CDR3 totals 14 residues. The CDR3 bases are TGTGCCAGCAGACGACAGGGGGCAACAGATACGCAGTATTTT. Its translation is CASRRQGATDTQYF.

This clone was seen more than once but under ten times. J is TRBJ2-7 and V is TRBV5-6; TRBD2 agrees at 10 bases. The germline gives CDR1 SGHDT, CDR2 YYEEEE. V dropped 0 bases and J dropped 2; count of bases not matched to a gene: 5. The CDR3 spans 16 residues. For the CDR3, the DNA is TGTGCCAGCAGCTTGGCCGTAAGCGGGAGGGCCTACGAGCAGTACTTC. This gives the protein CASSLAVSGRAYEQYF.

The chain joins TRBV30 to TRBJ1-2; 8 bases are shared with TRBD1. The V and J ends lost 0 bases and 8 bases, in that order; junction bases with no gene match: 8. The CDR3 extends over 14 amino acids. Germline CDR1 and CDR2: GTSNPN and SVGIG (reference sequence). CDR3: CAWSVIGQGSGYTF. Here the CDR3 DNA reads TGTGCCTGGAGTGTAATCGGACAGGGTAGCGGCTACACCTTC.

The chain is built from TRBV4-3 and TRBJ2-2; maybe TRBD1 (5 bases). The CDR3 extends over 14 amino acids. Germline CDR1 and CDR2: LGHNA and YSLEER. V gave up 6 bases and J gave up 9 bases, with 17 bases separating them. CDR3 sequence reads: CASSFRVQGWELFF. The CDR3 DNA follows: TGCGCCAGCAGTTTCCGGGTCCAGGGATGGGAGCTGTTTTTT.

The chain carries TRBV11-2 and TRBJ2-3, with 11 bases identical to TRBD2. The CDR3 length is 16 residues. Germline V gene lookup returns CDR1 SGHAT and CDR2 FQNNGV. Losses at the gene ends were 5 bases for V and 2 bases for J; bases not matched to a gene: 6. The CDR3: CASSRGTSGLTDTQYF. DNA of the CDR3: TGTGCCAGCAGCAGGGGGACTAGCGGTCTCACAGATACGCAGTATTTT. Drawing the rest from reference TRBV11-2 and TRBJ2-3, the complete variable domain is EAGVAQSPRYKIIEKRQSVAFWCNPISGHATLYWYQQILGQGPKLLIQFQNNGVVDDSQLPKDRFSAERLKGVDSTLKIQPAKLEDSAVYLCASSRGTSGLTDTQYFGPGTRLTVL.

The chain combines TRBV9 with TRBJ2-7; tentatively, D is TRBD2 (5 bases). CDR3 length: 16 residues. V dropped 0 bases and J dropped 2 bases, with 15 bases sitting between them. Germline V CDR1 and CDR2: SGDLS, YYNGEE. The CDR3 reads CASSVVPAAPTYEQYF. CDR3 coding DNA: TGTGCCAGCAGCGTAGTCCCAGCGGCTCCAACCTACGAGCAGTACTTC.

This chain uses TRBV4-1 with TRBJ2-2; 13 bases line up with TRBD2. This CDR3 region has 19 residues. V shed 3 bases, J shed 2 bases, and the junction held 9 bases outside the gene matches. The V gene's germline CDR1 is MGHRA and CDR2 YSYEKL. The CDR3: CASSQLPGLAGFNTGELFF. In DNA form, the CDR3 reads TGCGCCAGCAGCCAGCTCCCGGGACTAGCGGGATTTAACACCGGGGAGCTGTTTTTT.

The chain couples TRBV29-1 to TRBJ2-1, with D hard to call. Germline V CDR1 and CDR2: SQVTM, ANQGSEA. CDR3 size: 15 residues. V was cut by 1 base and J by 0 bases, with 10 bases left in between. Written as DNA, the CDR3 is TGCAGCGTTGAAGCCCACTGGAGCTCCTACAATGAGCAGTTCTTC. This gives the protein CSVEAHWSSYNEQFF.

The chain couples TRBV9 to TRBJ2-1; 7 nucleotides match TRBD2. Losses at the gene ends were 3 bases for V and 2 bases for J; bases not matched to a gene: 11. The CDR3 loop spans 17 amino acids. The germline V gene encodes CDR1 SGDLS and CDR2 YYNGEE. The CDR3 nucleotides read TGTGCCAGCAGCGCCGCCTGGGCGGGAGTGCCCTACAATGAGCAGTTCTTC. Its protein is CASSAAWAGVPYNEQFF.

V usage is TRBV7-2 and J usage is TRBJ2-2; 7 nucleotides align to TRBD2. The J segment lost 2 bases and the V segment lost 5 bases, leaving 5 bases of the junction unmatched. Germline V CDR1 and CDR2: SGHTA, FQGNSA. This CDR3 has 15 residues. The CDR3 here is CASSPGGGNTGELFF. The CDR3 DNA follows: TGTGCCAGCAGCCCTGGCGGGGGTAACACCGGGGAGCTGTTTTTT.

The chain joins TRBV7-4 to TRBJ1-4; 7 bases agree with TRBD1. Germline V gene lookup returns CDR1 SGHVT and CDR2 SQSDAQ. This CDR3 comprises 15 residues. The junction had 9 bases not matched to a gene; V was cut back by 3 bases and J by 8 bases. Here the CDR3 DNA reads TGTGCCAGCAGCTTGACGGGACAGCAAGGAGAAAAACTGTTTTTT. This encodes CASSLTGQQGEKLFF.

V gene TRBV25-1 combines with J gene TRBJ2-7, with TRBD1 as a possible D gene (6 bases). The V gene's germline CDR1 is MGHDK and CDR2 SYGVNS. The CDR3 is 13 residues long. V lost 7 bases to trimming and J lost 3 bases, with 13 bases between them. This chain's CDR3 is CASTDRWSYEQYF. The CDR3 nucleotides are TGTGCCAGCACCGACAGGTGGAGCTACGAGCAGTACTTC.

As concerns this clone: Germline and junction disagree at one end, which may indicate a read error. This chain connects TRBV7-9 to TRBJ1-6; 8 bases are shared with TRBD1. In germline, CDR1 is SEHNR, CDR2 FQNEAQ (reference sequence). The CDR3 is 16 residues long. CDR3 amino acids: CASSLAGNRGSSPLHF. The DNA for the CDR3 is TGTGCCAGCAGCCTAGCGGGGAACAGGGGGAGTTCACCCCTCCACTTT.